This T cell receptor beta chain was identified during a study of control samples from healthy donors and cancer patients. Using immunoSEQ multiplex PCR, the repertoire was profiled, and TCRdb retains in-frame clones only, with some absent. The sample lists some 160,000 clones, over 85% occurring once. The CDR3 is made up of 16 amino acids. V lost 1 base and J 0 bases, leaving 9 bases between the germline ends. The germline V gene encodes CDR1 SGHVS and CDR2 FNYEAQ. The origin of this receptor is a middle-aged woman in good health. The rearrangement joins TRBV7-6 to TRBJ2-2; unclear D gene. The sample comprised blood. This CDR3 reads CASSLDVGPNTGELFF. The CDR3 region has the DNA TGTGCCAGCAGCTTAGACGTTGGACCGAACACCGGGGAGCTGTTTTTT.